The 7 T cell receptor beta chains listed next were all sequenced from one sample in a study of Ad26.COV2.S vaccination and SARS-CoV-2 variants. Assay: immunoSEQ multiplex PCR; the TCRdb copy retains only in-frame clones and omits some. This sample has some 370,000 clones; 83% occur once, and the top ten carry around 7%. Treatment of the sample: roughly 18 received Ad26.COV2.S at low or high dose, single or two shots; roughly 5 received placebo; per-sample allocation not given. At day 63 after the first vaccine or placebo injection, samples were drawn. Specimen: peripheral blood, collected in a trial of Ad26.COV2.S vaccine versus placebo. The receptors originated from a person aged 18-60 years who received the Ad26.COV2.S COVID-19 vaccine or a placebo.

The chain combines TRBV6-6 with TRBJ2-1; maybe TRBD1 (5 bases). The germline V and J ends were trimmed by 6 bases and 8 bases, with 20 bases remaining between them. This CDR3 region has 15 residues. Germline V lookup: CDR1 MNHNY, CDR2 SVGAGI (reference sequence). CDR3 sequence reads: CASRTELVGRDEQFF. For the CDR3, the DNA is TGTGCCAGCAGGACAGAACTGGTGGGTAGGGATGAGCAGTTCTTC.

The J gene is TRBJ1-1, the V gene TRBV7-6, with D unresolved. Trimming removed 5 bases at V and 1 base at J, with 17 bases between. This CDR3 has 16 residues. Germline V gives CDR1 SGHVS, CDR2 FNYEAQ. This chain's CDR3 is CASSPGRSGSNTEAFF. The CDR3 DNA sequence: TGTGCCAGCAGCCCCGGGAGGAGTGGGTCGAACACTGAAGCTTTCTTT.

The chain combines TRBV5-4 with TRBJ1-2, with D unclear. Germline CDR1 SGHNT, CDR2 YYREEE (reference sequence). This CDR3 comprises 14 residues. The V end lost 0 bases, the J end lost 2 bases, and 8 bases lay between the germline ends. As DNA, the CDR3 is TGTGCCAGCAGCTTGGTAGCCGGAAACTATGGCTACACCTTC. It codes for CASSLVAGNYGYTF. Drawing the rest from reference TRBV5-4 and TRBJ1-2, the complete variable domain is ETGVTQSPTHLIKTRGQQVTLRCSSQSGHNTVSWYQQALGQGPQFIFQYYREEENGRGNFPPRFSGLQFPNYSSELNVNALELDDSALYLCASSLVAGNYGYTFGSGTRLTVV.

As DNA, the CDR3 is TGTGCCAGCAGCCAACAGGGGGAGGGCTACACCTTC. Residues: CASSQQGEGYTF. V is TRBV4-2 and J is TRBJ1-2; 7 bases map to TRBD1. The V segment lost 2 bases and the J segment 8 bases; nucleotides outside the gene matches: 2. The CDR3 spans 12 residues. CDR1 and CDR2 from the germline V gene are LGHNA and YNFKEQ.

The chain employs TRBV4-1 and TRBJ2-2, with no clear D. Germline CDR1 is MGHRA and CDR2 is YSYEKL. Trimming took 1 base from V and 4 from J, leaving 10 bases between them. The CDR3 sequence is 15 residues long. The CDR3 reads CASSQGPLGTGELFF. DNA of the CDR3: TGCGCCAGCAGCCAAGGACCTCTGGGCACCGGGGAGCTGTTTTTT.

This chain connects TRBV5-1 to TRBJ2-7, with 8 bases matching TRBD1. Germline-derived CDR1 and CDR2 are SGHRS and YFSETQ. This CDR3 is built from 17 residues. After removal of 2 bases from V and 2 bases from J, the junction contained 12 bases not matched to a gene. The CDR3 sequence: CASSFFARDRIPYEQYF. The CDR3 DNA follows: TGCGCCAGCAGCTTTTTCGCCCGGGACAGGATCCCCTACGAGCAGTACTTC.

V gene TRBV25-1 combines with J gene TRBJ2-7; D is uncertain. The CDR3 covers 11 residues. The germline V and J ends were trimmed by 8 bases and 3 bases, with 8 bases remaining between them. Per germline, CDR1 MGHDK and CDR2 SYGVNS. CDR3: CASAGIYEQYF. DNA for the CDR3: TGTGCCAGCGCAGGAATCTACGAGCAGTACTTC.